These T cell receptor beta chains were read from a single sample in a study of blood T cell repertoires in COVID-19. Sequenced by immunoSEQ multiplex PCR; TCRdb stores in-frame clones only, minus some. The repertoire has hundreds of thousands of clones, 85% to 90% of them found once; the top ten carry approximately 4.8%. The sample was peripheral blood. The receptors were sampled from a man in his fifties or sixties with acute or convalescent COVID-19. CDR3s include the opening cysteine and the closing phenylalanine or tryptophan. D genes are given only for firm matches. Expanded clones are given a class, and other clones once, few, many or no size at all.

d_gene,v_gene,abundance,j_gene,len,CDR3nt,CDR3aa
-,TRBV19,-,TRBJ2-3,14,TGTGCGTCTCTCCCCCAGGGCGGCCCAGATACGCAGTATTTT,CASLPQGGPDTQYF
-,TRBV20-1,-,TRBJ2-1,11,TGCAGTGCATGGGGCAACAATGAGCAGTTCTTC,CSAWGNNEQFF
-,TRBV5-1,-,TRBJ1-1,17,TGCGCCAGCAGCTTGCAGGGGTTGGGTATTATGAACACTGAAGCTTTCTTT,CASSLQGLGIMNTEAFF
-,TRBV6-5,-,TRBJ2-1,14,TGTGCCAGCAGTACAGACCTCCGCAGGGGATACCAGTTCTTC,CASSTDLRRGYQFF
-,TRBV25-1,-,TRBJ1-6,15,TGTGCCACGCACAGCGGGGGCAGGGTCAATTCACCCCTCCACTTT,CATHSGGRVNSPLHF
-,TRBV11-2,few,TRBJ1-5,15,TGTGCCAGCAGCAGAACGGGAAATAGCAATCAGCCCCAGCATTTT,CASSRTGNSNQPQHF
-,TRBV12-3/TRBV12-4,-,TRBJ2-5,13,TGTGCCAGCAGCCGACAGGTCCAAGAGACCCAGTACTTC,CASSRQVQETQYF
TRBD1,TRBV12-3/TRBV12-4,-,TRBJ1-2,13,TGTGCCAGCAGTTTCAGAGGGGGCTTTGGCTACACCTTC,CASSFRGGFGYTF
TRBD1,TRBV19,few,TRBJ1-6,16,TGTGCCAGCAAGCTCGGGACAGGGGATTCGAATTCACCCCTCCACTTT,CASKLGTGDSNSPLHF
-,TRBV10-3,-,TRBJ1-2,16,TGTGCCATCAGTGAGCCCCCGGGACTCCAGAACTATGGCTACACCTTC,CAISEPPGLQNYGYTF
TRBD2,TRBV7-6,-,TRBJ2-1,14,TGTGCCAGCAGCTCCGGGACTACCTACAATGAGCAGTTCTTC,CASSSGTTYNEQFF
TRBD1,TRBV6-5,-,TRBJ1-1,13,TGTGCCAGCAGTCGACAGGGGAACACTGAAGCTTTCTTT,CASSRQGNTEAFF
TRBD1,TRBV9,-,TRBJ1-1,15,TGTGCCAGCAGCGGACCACAGGGGTTCGGCACTGAAGCTTTCTTT,CASSGPQGFGTEAFF
-,TRBV11-2,-,TRBJ2-7,15,TGTGCCAGCAGCTTAGAGGGGACTCTCGGCAACGAGCAGTACTTC,CASSLEGTLGNEQYF
-,TRBV28,-,TRBJ2-3,14,TGTGCCAGCATGGCGGGGACCTTCGCAGATACGCAGTATTTT,CASMAGTFADTQYF
-,TRBV30,-,TRBJ1-1,13,TGTGCCTGGAGACGGGGGGCGGTCACTGAAGCTTTCTTT,CAWRRGAVTEAFF
TRBD2,TRBV18,-,TRBJ2-5,13,TGTGCCAGCTCACCGAGACTAGCGGAGACCCAGTACTTC,CASSPRLAETQYF
-,TRBV6-1,-,TRBJ1-5,16,TGTGCCAGCAGTGAAGCGGGCTGGGCAGTTAATCAGCCCCAGCATTTT,CASSEAGWAVNQPQHF
TRBD2,TRBV25-1,-,TRBJ2-7,15,TGTGCCAGCAGTGAATTGACTAGCGGGGGCTACGAGCAGTACTTC,CASSELTSGGYEQYF
-,TRBV24-1,-,TRBJ2-1,16,TGTGCCACCAGTGATTCCACAGGGAATCGGTACAATGAGCAGTTCTTC,CATSDSTGNRYNEQFF
-,TRBV3-1/TRBV3-2,-,TRBJ1-6,15,TGTGCCAGCAGCCAAGTTCTTGCGGTAAATTCACCCCTCCACTTT,CASSQVLAVNSPLHF
-,TRBV11-1,-,TRBJ2-7,15,TGTGCCAGCAGCTTCACAGGGCTGCCCTCCTACGAGCAGTACTTC,CASSFTGLPSYEQYF
-,TRBV2,-,TRBJ1-5,15,TGTGCCAGCAGAGGACACACGTATAGCAATCAGCCCCAGCATTTT,CASRGHTYSNQPQHF
-,TRBV7-9,-,TRBJ2-3,14,TGTGCCAGCAGCCAACAGACGTACACAGATACGCAGTATTTT,CASSQQTYTDTQYF
-,TRBV2,few,TRBJ1-3,13,TGTGCCAGCAGGGGCTTACTTGGAAACACCATATATTTT,CASRGLLGNTIYF
-,TRBV6-1,-,TRBJ1-2,14,TGTGCCAGCAGTGAAGGCGGGACCGTCTATGGCTACACCTTC,CASSEGGTVYGYTF
TRBD1,TRBV5-6,-,TRBJ1-4,15,TGTGCCAGCAGCTCACCGGGACAGCCTAATGAAAAACTGTTTTTT,CASSSPGQPNEKLFF
TRBD1,TRBV6-1,-,TRBJ1-2,13,TGTGCCAGCAGTGAAACGACAGGGGACGGCTACACCTTC,CASSETTGDGYTF
TRBD1,TRBV18,-,TRBJ1-2,15,TGTGCCAGCTCACGAACAGGGGGCGCCGACTATGGCTACACCTTC,CASSRTGGADYGYTF
-,TRBV18,-,TRBJ1-4,14,TGTGCCAGCTCCCCGACCAGGGCCGACGAAAAACTGTTTTTT,CASSPTRADEKLFF
-,TRBV9,many,TRBJ1-3,16,TGTGCCAGCAGCGTAGAGGGGGATCTATGGGGGAACACCATATATTTT,CASSVEGDLWGNTIYF
-,TRBV4-2,-,TRBJ2-3,15,TGTGCCAGCAGCCAAGATGAGGGAAGCGGAGATACGCAGTATTTT,CASSQDEGSGDTQYF
-,TRBV7-9,-,TRBJ2-7,13,TGTGCCAGCTTGTGGCAGGGCTCCTACGAGCAGTACTTC,CASLWQGSYEQYF
TRBD1,TRBV7-6,-,TRBJ2-5,16,TGTGCCAGCAGCCCCGGACAGGGGAGTAAGTCAGAGACCCAGTACTTC,CASSPGQGSKSETQYF
-,TRBV5-8,-,TRBJ1-2,14,TGTGCCAGCGGCCCGGGGCAGGGGCACTATGGCTACACCTTC,CASGPGQGHYGYTF
-,TRBV5-1,-,TRBJ2-7,13,TGCGCCAGCAGCTTTCAGGGCGCCTACGAGCAGTACTTC,CASSFQGAYEQYF
TRBD1,TRBV5-1,-,TRBJ2-7,14,TGCGCCAGCAGCCTCCCGGACAGGGCAAGCGAGCAGTACTTC,CASSLPDRASEQYF
-,TRBV30,-,TRBJ1-5,13,TGTGCTCTAGACGGCAGGGTGGGACAGCCCCAGCATTTT,CALDGRVGQPQHF
-,TRBV3-1/TRBV3-2,-,TRBJ1-2,13,TGTGCCAGCAGCCCCCGACAGGTGGGTGGCTACACCTTC,CASSPRQVGGYTF
-,TRBV15,-,TRBJ2-1,17,TGTGCCACCAGCAGAGATTTAGGGGGTTTACTGGGCAATGAGCAGTTCTTC,CATSRDLGGLLGNEQFF
TRBD2,TRBV27,-,TRBJ2-5,15,TGTGCCAGCAGTGGGGAACGGGGGGGCCTTCAGACCCAGTACTTC,CASSGERGGLQTQYF
TRBD1,TRBV5-1,-,TRBJ2-5,14,TGCGCCAGCAGCCAGGGGACAGGGAAAGAGACCCAGTACTTC,CASSQGTGKETQYF
-,TRBV7-2,-,TRBJ1-1,15,TGTGCCAGCAGCTTAGGTCCAGTACCTAACACTGAAGCTTTCTTT,CASSLGPVPNTEAFF
-,TRBV27,-,TRBJ1-1,15,TGTGCCAGCAGTTTATCCCTTGCCGGGAACACTGAAGCTTTCTTT,CASSLSLAGNTEAFF
TRBD2,TRBV10-1,-,TRBJ2-1,13,TGCGCCAGCAGTGCGCCTAGCGGGGGCCGCAAGTTCTTC,CASSAPSGGRKFF
-,TRBV7-3,-,TRBJ2-2,16,TGTGCCAGCAGCTCTCCCCAGGGGCCGAACACCGGGGAGCTGTTTTTT,CASSSPQGPNTGELFF
-,TRBV5-1,-,TRBJ1-5,14,TGCGCCAGCAGCTCGGGCAGGGCCAATCAGCCCCAGCATTTT,CASSSGRANQPQHF
TRBD1,TRBV18,-,TRBJ1-5,16,TGTGCCAGCTCCCTCGGGGACAGGGGGCTCGGTCAGCCCCAGCATTTT,CASSLGDRGLGQPQHF
TRBD2,TRBV11-3,-,TRBJ2-5,14,TGTGCCAGCAGCCCTAGCGGGGGCGGTGAGACCCAGTACTTC,CASSPSGGGETQYF
TRBD1,TRBV18,-,TRBJ1-6,18,TGTGCCAGCTCACCAATTACCGGGACAGGAATGAATAATTCACCCCTCCACTTT,CASSPITGTGMNNSPLHF
-,TRBV5-4,-,TRBJ2-6,17,TGTGCCAGCAGCTTGGGACCCTCGGGCTCTGGGGCCAACGTCCTGACTTTC,CASSLGPSGSGANVLTF
-,TRBV19,once,TRBJ2-5,12,TGTGCCAGTACTTCCAGCGGGGAGACCCAGTACTTC,CASTSSGETQYF
-,TRBV7-2,-,TRBJ1-1,15,TGTGCCAGCAGCTTAGGTCGCCGGGTAGGCACTGAAGCTTTCTTT,CASSLGRRVGTEAFF
-,TRBV5-1,-,TRBJ2-4,15,TGCGCCAGCAGCTTGGGTGACATAGCCAAAAACATTCAGTACTTC,CASSLGDIAKNIQYF
-,TRBV11-1,once,TRBJ2-7,12,TGTGCCAGCAGCTCACAGGGTTACGAGCAGTACTTC,CASSSQGYEQYF
-,TRBV7-2,-,TRBJ1-5,14,TGTGCCAGCAGCTTAGTACGGAGTAATCAGCCCCAGCATTTT,CASSLVRSNQPQHF
-,TRBV25-1,-,TRBJ2-2,14,TGTGCCAGCAGTGAACACAGCAGGGGTGGGGAGCTGTTTTTT,CASSEHSRGGELFF